This TCR beta chain originates from a study of blood T cell repertoires in COVID-19 (dated by TCRdb to about 2020). Context from the whole study: The collaborator samples originated in the United States, Italy and Spain and spanned the acute and convalescent phases of COVID-19. The repertoires were made available in a free public database intended to serve as a resource for research on the immune response to SARS-CoV-2. A de-identified subject ID, COVID-19 status, age in years and sex were almost always included in the sample metadata. The material from the prospective study consisted of cDNA or gDNA derived from T cells, B-cell-depleted T cells, or PBMCs. Samples were obtained from the ongoing ImmuneRACE study (first 160 participants) and from approximately 1,200 subjects provided by 6 global collaborators. The dataset comprised deeply sampled blood TCRbeta repertoires from subjects exposed to, actively infected with, or recovered from COVID-19. Where available, HLA class I and class II types were taken from metadata supplied by the sample provider and were not determined by assay-based typing.

According to the germline V gene, CDR1 reads WSHSY and CDR2 reads SAAADI. From cysteine to phenylalanine, the CDR3 is 14 amino acids long. Only CDR3 DNA is held: 42 bases, read in frame from base 1. Trimming takes 6 bases off V and 3 bases off J; junction bases not matched to a gene: 6. Collaborating institutions collected whole blood in K2EDTA tubes following their own protocols. Collaborator samples were shipped for TCRbeta analysis as frozen whole blood, isolated PBMCs, or DNA extracted from either sample type. General study outcomes and caveats: Clinical and demographic metadata were provided uncurated, with the amount varying by source and participant.

TCRbeta CDR3 regions were amplified from genomic DNA by means of the immunoSEQ Assay, a bias-controlled multiplex PCR. Processing in the source paper ran as follows. Nucleated cell counts per sample were estimated from amplification of reference gene primers within the assay. Sequence reads were collapsed and filtered to measure the absolute abundance of every unique TCRbeta CDR3 rearrangement. For each sample, productive Simpson clonality was calculated as the square root of Simpson's diversity index over productive rearrangements. TCRdb holds this immuneACCESS table with in-frame rearrangements only. Some clones are missing; in checked studies, unresolved V genes explain under half, and the rest has no known cause. The V and J calls and clone size come from that table; D and trimming were worked out from the DNA. The sample table holds about 150,000 clones, of which about four fifths were seen once. 3.7% of the sample goes to the ten largest clones.

A remark on this clone: Its antigen is currently not known. The input lacks base qualities; no much larger clone sits a single base away.

The sequenced sample consisted of peripheral blood. This sequence was found in a woman of 80 years or more with acute or convalescent COVID-19. In this chain, TRBV10-2 is recombined with TRBJ1-1, with 8 middle bases fitting TRBD1. For the CDR3, the sequence is CASRTGGKDTEAFF. The base sequence is TGCGCCAGCAGAACAGGGGGAAAGGACACTGAAGCTTTCTTT.